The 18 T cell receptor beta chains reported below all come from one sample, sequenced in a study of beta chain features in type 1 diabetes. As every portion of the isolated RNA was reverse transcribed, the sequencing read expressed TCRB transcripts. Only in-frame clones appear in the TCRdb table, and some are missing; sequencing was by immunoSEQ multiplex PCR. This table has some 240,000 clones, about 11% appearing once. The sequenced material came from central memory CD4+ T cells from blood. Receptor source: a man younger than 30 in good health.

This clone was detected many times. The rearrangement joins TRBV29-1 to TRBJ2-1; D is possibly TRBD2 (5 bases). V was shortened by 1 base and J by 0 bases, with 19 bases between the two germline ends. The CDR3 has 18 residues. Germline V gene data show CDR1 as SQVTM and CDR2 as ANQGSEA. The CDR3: CSVEGWGVAQSSYNEQFF. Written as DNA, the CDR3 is TGCAGCGTTGAAGGGTGGGGAGTAGCGCAGAGCTCCTACAATGAGCAGTTCTTC.

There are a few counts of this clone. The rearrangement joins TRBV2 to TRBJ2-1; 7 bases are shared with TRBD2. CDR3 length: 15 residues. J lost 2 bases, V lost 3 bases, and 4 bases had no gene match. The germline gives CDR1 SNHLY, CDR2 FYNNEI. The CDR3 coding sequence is TGTGCCAGCAGTGATTGGGGGAGGGCCTACAATGAGCAGTTCTTC. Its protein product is CASSDWGRAYNEQFF.

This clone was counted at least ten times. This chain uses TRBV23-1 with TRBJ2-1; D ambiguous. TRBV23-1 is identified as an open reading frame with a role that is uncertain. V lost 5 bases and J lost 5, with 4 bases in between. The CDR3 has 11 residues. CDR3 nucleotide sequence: TGCGCCAGCAGTGCCGACAATGAGCAGTTCTTC. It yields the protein CASSADNEQFF.

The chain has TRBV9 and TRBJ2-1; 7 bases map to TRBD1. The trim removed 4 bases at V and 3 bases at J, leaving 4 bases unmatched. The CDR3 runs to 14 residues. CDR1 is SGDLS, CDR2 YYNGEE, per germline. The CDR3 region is CASSFRDSYNEQFF. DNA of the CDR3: TGTGCCAGCAGCTTCCGGGACAGCTACAATGAGCAGTTCTTC. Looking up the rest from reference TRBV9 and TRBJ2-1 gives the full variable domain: DSGVTQTPKHLITATGQRVTLRCSPRSGDLSVYWYQQSLDQGLQFLIQYYNGEERAKGNILERFSAQQFPDLHSELNLSSLELGDSALYFCASSFRDSYNEQFFGPGTRLTVL.

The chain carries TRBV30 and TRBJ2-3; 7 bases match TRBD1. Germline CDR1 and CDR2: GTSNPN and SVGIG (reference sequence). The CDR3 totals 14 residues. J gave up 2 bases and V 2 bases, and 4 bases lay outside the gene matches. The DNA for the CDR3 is TGTGCCTGGAGTACGGACAGGTTCACAGATACGCAGTATTTT. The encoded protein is CAWSTDRFTDTQYF.

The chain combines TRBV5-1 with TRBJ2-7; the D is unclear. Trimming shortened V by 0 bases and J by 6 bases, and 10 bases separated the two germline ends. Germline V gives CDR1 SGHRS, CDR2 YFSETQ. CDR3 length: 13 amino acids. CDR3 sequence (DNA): TGCGCCAGCAGCTTGGGGCAGGCAGGCGAGCAGTACTTC. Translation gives CASSLGQAGEQYF.

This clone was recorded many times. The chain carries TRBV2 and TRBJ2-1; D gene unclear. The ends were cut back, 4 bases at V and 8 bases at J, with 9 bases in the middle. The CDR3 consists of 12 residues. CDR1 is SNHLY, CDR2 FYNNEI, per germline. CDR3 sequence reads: CASSGKPHEQFF. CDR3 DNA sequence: TGTGCCAGCAGTGGTAAGCCCCATGAGCAGTTCTTC.

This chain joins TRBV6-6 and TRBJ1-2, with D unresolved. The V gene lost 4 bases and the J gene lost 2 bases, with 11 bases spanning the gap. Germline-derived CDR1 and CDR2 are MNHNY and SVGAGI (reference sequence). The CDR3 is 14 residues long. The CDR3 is CASSSTAFNYGYTF. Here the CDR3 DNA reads TGTGCCAGCAGTTCAACGGCCTTCAACTATGGCTACACCTTC.

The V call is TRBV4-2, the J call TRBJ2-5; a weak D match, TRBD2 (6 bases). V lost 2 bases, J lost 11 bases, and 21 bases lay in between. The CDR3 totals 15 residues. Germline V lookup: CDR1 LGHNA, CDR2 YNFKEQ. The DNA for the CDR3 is TGTGCCAGCAGCCAAATAGCGGAGGGACCTGTAGGGCAGTACTTC. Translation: CASSQIAEGPVGQYF.

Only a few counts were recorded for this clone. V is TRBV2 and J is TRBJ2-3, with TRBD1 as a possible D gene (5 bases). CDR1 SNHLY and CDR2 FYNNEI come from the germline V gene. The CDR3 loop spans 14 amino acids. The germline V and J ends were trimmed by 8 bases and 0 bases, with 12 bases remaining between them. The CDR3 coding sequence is TGTGCCAGCGAGGAGACAGTTAGCACAGATACGCAGTATTTT. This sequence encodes CASEETVSTDTQYF.

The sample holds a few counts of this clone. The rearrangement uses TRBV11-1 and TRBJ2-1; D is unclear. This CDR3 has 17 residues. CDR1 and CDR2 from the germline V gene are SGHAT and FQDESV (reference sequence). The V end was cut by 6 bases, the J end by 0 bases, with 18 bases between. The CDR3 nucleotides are TGTGCCAGCAGACCCACTCGCGGCCTTCCCTCCTACAATGAGCAGTTCTTC. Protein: CASRPTRGLPSYNEQFF. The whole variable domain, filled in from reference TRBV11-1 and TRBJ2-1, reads EAEVAQSPRYKITEKSQAVAFWCDPISGHATLYWYRQILGQGPELLVQFQDESVVDDSQLPKDRFSAERLKGVDSTLKIQPAELGDSAMYLCASRPTRGLPSYNEQFFGPGTRLTVL.

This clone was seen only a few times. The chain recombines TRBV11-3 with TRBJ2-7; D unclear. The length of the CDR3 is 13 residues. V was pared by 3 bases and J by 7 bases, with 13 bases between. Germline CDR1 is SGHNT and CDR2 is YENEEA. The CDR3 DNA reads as TGTGCCAGCAGCTTTCTGGCCTTCCAGGAGCAGTACTTC. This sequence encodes CASSFLAFQEQYF.

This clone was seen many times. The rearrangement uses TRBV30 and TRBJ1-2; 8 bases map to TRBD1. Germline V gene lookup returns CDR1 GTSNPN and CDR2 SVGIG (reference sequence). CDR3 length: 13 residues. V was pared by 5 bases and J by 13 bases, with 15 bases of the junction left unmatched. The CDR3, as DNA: TGTGCCTGGGGCCGGGACAGGCCCTTGTCTAGCACCTTC. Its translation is CAWGRDRPLSSTF.

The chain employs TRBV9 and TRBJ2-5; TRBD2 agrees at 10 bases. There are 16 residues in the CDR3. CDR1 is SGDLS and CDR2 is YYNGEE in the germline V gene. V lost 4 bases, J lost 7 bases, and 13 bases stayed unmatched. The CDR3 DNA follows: TGTGCCAGCAGCCTACCGACAGGAAGCGGGAGGGGGACCCAGTACTTC. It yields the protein CASSLPTGSGRGTQYF.

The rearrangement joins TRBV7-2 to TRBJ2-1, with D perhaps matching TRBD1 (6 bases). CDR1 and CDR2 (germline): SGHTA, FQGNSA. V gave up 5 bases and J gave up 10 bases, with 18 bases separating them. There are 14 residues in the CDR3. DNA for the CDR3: TGTGCCAGCAGCCACAGTTGGGGGCAGTACGAGCAGTTCTTC. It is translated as CASSHSWGQYEQFF.

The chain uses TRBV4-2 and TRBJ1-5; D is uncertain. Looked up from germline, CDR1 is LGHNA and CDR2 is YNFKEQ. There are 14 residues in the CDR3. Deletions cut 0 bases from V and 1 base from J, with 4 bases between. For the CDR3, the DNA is TGTGCCAGCAGCCAAGATGGAAGCAATCAGCCCCAGCATTTT. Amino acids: CASSQDGSNQPQHF.

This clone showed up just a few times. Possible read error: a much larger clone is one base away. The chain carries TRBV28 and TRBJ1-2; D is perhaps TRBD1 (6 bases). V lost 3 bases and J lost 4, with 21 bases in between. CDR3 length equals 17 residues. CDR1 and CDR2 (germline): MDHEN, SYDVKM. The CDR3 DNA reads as TGTGCCAGCAGTTTCTTATCCGCTCCGGGGGCCGGCTATGGCTACACCTTC. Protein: CASSFLSAPGAGYGYTF.

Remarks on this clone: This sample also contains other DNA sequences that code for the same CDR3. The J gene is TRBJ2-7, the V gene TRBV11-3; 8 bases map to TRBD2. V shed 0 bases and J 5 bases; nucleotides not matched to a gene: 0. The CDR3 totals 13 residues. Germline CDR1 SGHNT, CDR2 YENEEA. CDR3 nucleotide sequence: TGTGCCAGCAGCTTAGAGCGGGAGGACGAGCAGTACTTC. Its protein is CASSLEREDEQYF.